These T cell receptor beta chains were read from a single sample in a study of blood T cells in healthy people across ages. MiXCR, run by TCRdb on the 5' RACE reads, gives a single entry per CDR3 protein. The repertoire holds 1.5 million or so distinct CDR3 sequences, around 42% seen once, with approximately 7.9% in the top ten. The sample consisted of blood. These TCRs come from a young woman in good health. The CDR3 runs from the conserved cysteine through the conserved F or W. The D gene is left open where the match is weak. Where a row states a size, it is once, few, many or the class of an expanded clone; other rows omit it.

V	J	size	D	DNA	CDR3
TRBV3-1	TRBJ2-5	-	TRBD2	TGTGCCAGCAGCCGTAGCGGGGGGCCATACAATGAGCAGTACTTC	CASSRSGGPYNEQYF
TRBV28	TRBJ1-2	-	-	TGTGCCAGCACCCGACAGTTCCGTAACTATGGCTACACCTTC	CASTRQFRNYGYTF
TRBV24-1	TRBJ2-7	-	TRBD2	TGTGCCACCAGTGATTCGGGAGGGGACGAGCAGTACTTC	CATSDSGGDEQYF
TRBV11-2	TRBJ1-6	-	-	TGTGCCGGCAGCTTAGGACACGGGAGCTCCTATAATTCACCCCTCCACTTT	CAGSLGHGSSYNSPLHF
TRBV9	TRBJ2-3	-	-	TGTGCCAGCAGCGGAAACGGACAGGAGGGGTATTTT	CASSGNGQEGYF
TRBV28	TRBJ2-2	-	-	TGTGCCAGCAGTTTGGGGCAGCGGGAGCTGTTTTTT	CASSLGQRELFF
TRBV11-2	TRBJ2-3	-	TRBD2	TGTGCCAGCAGCTTACAACTAGCGGGAGCAGATACGCAGTATTTT	CASSLQLAGADTQYF
TRBV20-1	TRBJ2-5	-	TRBD2	TGCAGTGCCGGGAGGTCGGCTAGCGGGGGAGAGACCCAGTACTTC	CSAGRSASGGETQYF
TRBV7-9	TRBJ2-5	-	-	TGTGCCAGCAGCTTAGACATCAGAGGGACCCATTACTTC	CASSLDIRGTHYF
TRBV12-3/TRBV12-4	TRBJ2-4	-	-	TGTGCCAGCAGTTTAGTGGCTCGCGATCGGGATCAGTACTTC	CASSLVARDRDQYF
TRBV20-1	TRBJ2-7	few	TRBD1	TGCAGTGCTCTAAGCAACAGGGGCGAGCAGTACTTC	CSALSNRGEQYF
TRBV5-6	TRBJ2-2	-	TRBD1	TGTGCCAGCAGCAGAGACAGGGGATTCGTGGACACCGGGGAGCTGTTTTTT	CASSRDRGFVDTGELFF
TRBV4-1	TRBJ2-5	few	-	TGCGCCAGCAGCCCGATCCGCTCGACAGACCAAGAGACCCAGTACTTC	CASSPIRSTDQETQYF
TRBV6-6	TRBJ2-2	-	TRBD2	TGTGCCAGCAGATCCCAAGCGGGGGCTTCGAACACCGGGGAGCTGTTTTTT	CASRSQAGASNTGELFF
TRBV10-3	TRBJ2-1	few	-	TGTGCCATCAGTGAGTCTCTTGGCGACCCCTACAATGAGCAGTTCTTC	CAISESLGDPYNEQFF
TRBV10-3	TRBJ1-5	-	-	TGTGCCATCAGGCAGGGGAATAATCAGCCCCAGCATTTT	CAIRQGNNQPQHF
TRBV20-1	TRBJ1-1	-	TRBD1	TGCAGTGCTAGATTTAACAGGGGAGTGGCTGAAGCTTTCTTT	CSARFNRGVAEAFF
TRBV4-2	TRBJ2-7	-	-	TGTGCCAGCAGCCAAGAAACTCAGGGTATGTACGAGCAGTACTTC	CASSQETQGMYEQYF
TRBV20-1	TRBJ1-1	-	-	TGCAGTGCTAAGGGCCCGGTCGCTGAAGCTTTCTTT	CSAKGPVAEAFF
TRBV24-1	TRBJ2-5	-	-	TGTGCCACCAGTGATTCCCCGCGAGAGACCCAGTACTTC	CATSDSPRETQYF
TRBV6-5	TRBJ2-3	-	TRBD2	TGTGCCAGCAGTTACTCGTTTTCCAGCGGGGGATACAGAGATACGCAGTATTTT	CASSYSFSSGGYRDTQYF
TRBV6-6	TRBJ2-7	few	TRBD2	TGTGCCAGCACCCCGGGACTAGCACTCTACGAGCAGTACTTC	CASTPGLALYEQYF
TRBV20-1	TRBJ2-3	-	-	TGCAGTGTTGCGGGACGGTATTTT	CSVAGRYF
TRBV3-1	TRBJ1-2	few	-	TGTGCCAGCAGCCAATTATACGGCTACACCTTC	CASSQLYGYTF
TRBV6-5	TRBJ1-6	-	-	TGTGCCAGCAGCGTGAGTCTTAATTCACCCCTCCACTTT	CASSVSLNSPLHF
TRBV20-1	TRBJ2-1	-	-	TGCAGTGCTAGTTCCGGGCCCAACGATGAGCAGTTCTTC	CSASSGPNDEQFF
TRBV10-3	TRBJ2-1	few	TRBD1	TGTGCCATCAGAACAGGACAGGGGGGTCGGAATGAGCAGTTCTTC	CAIRTGQGGRNEQFF